The sequence of this T cell receptor beta chain was determined in a study of blood T cell repertoires in COVID-19 (dated by TCRdb to 2020 to 2022). At the level of the whole study: Collaborator samples came from the United States, Italy and Spain and covered acute and convalescent phases of COVID-19. Sample metadata almost always included a de-identified subject ID, COVID-19 status, age in years and sex. The material from the prospective study consisted of cDNA or gDNA derived from T cells, B-cell-depleted T cells, or PBMCs. Deeply sampled blood TCRbeta repertoires from subjects exposed to, actively infected with, or recovered from COVID-19 were included in the dataset. Where available, HLA class I and class II types were obtained from metadata supplied by the sample provider rather than from assay-based typing. The samples were drawn from the first 160 participants of the ongoing ImmuneRACE study and from 1,200 or so subjects provided by 6 global collaborators. A freely available public database, intended as a resource for researchers studying the immune response to SARS-CoV-2, is where the repertoires were released.

The CDR3, cysteine through phenylalanine, is 14 amino acids long. Only the CDR3 part of the read is kept: 42 bases, read in frame from the first base. CDR1 and CDR2 were assigned from the germline V gene (reference sequence) as LNHDA and SQIVND. Cut back by 5 bases and 4 bases, the V and J ends lie 15 bases apart. TCRbeta CDR3 regions were amplified from genomic DNA using the immunoSEQ Assay, a bias-controlled multiplex PCR. As for how the authors treated the data: The number of nucleated cells in each sample was estimated by amplification of reference gene primers within the assay. To quantify the absolute abundance of each unique TCRbeta CDR3 rearrangement, sequence reads were collapsed and filtered. For each sample, productive Simpson clonality was calculated by taking the square root of Simpson's diversity index across productive rearrangements. The clones in this table, taken by TCRdb from immuneACCESS, are in-frame only. Not every clone is retained; where verified, under half of the shortfall comes from an unresolved V gene, and the cause of the rest is unknown. V and J calls plus clone size are reproduced from that table; the DNA served to infer D and trimming. Present in this sample are over 150,000 clones, 65% to 85% of which were seen just once. Roughly 2.8% of the sample lies in the top ten.

Results and caveats for the whole study, not just this receptor: The amount of clinical and demographic metadata varied by source and participant and was provided uncurated.

As to this clone: The clone's antigen remains unknown. Base-call qualities are not available, and no considerably larger clone is one nucleotide away.

The collaborating institutions used their own protocols to collect whole blood in K2EDTA tubes. For TCRbeta analysis, collaborators shipped samples as frozen whole blood, isolated PBMCs, or DNA extracted from either of those sample types. The V and J segments used are TRBV19 and TRBJ2-7; TRBD1 might be the D gene, on 6 matching bases. This receptor was obtained from a woman in her sixties with acute or convalescent COVID-19. The sample consisted of peripheral blood. The CDR3 has the sequence CASSPTGPGYEQYF. The DNA is as follows: TGTGCCAGTAGTCCGACAGGTCCGGGGTACGAGCAGTACTTC.